This TCR beta chain was observed in a study of shared clonotypes between healthy human individuals. Study as a whole: Per donor, CD8 memory used one plate, CD8 naive used two, CD4 memory used three and CD4 naive used three. The study, taken as a whole, reports: Larger estimated richness was generally recorded for naive subsets relative to memory subsets. Donors were few, which limited the genetic and exposure-history diversity represented.

Every subset's genomic DNA went evenly onto several immunoSEQ plates. Clones were sequenced by immunoSEQ multiplex PCR, and TCRdb holds only the in-frame ones, with some missing. The sample has a few million clones, more than 90% seen once. CDR3 length: 16 residues. Germline V lookup: CDR1 LNHDA, CDR2 SQIVND (reference sequence). V gave up 2 bases and J gave up 2 bases, with 13 bases separating them. A note on this clone: Its antigen remains unidentified.

The material sequenced was naive CD4+ T cells sorted from blood. Subset specified: CD45RA+ positively selected. This rearrangement joins TRBV19 to TRBJ2-1; D remains ambiguous. The clonotype comes from a man aged 18 to 29 in good health. CDR3 residues: CASSILRGSTYNEQFF. The CDR3, as DNA: TGTGCCAGTAGTATATTGAGAGGATCAACCTACAATGAGCAGTTCTTC.